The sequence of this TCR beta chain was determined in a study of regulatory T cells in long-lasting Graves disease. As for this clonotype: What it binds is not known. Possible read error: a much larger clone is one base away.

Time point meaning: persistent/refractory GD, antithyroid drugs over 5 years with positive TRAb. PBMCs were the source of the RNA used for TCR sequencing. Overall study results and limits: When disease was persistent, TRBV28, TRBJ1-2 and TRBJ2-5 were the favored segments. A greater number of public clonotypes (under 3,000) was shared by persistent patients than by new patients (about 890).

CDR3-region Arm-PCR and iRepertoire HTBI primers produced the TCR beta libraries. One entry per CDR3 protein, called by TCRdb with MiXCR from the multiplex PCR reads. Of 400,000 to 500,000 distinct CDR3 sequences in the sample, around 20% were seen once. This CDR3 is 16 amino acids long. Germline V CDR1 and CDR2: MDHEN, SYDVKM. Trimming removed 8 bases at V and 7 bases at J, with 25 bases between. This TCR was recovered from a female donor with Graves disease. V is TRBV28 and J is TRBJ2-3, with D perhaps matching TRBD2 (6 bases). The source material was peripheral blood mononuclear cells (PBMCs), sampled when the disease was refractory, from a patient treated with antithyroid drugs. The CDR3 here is CASHEISGSPTNTQYF. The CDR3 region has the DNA TGTGCCAGCCACGAGATCAGCGGGTCCCCCACCAATACGCAGTATTTT.